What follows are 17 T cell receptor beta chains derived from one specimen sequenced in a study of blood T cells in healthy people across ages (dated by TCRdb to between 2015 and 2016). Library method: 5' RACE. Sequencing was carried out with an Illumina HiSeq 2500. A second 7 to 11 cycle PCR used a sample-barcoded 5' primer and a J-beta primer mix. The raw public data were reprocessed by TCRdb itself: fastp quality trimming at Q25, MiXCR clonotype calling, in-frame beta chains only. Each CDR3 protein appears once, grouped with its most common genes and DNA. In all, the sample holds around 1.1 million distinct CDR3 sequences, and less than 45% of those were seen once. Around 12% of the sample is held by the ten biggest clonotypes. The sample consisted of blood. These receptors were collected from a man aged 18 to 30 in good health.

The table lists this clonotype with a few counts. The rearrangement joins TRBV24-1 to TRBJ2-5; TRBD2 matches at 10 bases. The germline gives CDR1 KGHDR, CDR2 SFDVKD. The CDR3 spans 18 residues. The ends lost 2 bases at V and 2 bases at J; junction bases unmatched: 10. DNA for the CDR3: TGTGCCACCAGTGATTCGACATTTAGCGGGGGGACACAAGAGACCCAGTACTTC. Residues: CATSDSTFSGGTQETQYF.

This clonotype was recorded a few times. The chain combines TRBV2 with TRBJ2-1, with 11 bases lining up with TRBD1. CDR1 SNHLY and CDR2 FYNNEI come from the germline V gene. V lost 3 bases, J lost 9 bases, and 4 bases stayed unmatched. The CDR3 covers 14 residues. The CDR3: CASSDGQGAGEQFF. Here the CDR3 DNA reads TGTGCCAGCAGTGATGGACAGGGGGCTGGTGAGCAGTTCTTC.

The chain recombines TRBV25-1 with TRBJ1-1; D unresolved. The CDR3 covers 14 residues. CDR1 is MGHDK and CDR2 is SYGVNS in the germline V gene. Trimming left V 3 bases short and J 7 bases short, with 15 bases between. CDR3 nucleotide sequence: TGTGCCAGCAGTGAGGCCGGTGAGACTAATGAAGCTTTCTTT. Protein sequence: CASSEAGETNEAFF.

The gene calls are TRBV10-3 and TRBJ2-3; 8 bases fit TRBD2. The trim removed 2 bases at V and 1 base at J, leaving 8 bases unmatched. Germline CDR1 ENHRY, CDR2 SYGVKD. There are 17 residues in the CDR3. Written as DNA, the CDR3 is TGTGCCATCAGTGAGATCGCGGGGGGCAGTGGCACAGATACGCAGTATTTT. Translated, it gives CAISEIAGGSGTDTQYF.

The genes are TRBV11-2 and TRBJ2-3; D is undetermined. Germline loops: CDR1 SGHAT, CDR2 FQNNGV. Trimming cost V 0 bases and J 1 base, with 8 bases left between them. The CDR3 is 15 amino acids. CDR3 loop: CASSLELVRTDTQYF. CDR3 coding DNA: TGTGCCAGCAGCTTAGAGTTAGTACGCACAGATACGCAGTATTTT.

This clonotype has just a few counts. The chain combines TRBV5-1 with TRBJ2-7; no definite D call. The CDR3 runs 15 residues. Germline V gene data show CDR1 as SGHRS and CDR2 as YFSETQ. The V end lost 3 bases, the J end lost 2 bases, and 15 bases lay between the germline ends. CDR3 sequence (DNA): TGCGCCAGCAGCTCGAATCGAAGCCCTACCTACGAGCAGTACTTC. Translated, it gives CASSSNRSPTYEQYF.

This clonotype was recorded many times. Here the CDR3 reads CASSPSYQETQYF. The DNA of the CDR3 is TGTGCCAGCTCACCTAGTTACCAAGAGACCCAGTACTTC. The genes are TRBV18 and TRBJ2-5; no clear D gene. Trimming pared 3 bases from V and 0 bases from J, leaving 5 bases between. From germline, CDR1 is KGHSH and CDR2 LQKENI. This CDR3 contains 13 residues.

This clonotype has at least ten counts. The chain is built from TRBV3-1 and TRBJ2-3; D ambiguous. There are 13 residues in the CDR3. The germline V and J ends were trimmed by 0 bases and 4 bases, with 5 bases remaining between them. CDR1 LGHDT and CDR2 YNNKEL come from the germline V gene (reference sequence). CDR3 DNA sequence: TGTGCCAGCAGCCAAGATGCTCCAGATACGCAGTATTTT. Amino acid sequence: CASSQDAPDTQYF.

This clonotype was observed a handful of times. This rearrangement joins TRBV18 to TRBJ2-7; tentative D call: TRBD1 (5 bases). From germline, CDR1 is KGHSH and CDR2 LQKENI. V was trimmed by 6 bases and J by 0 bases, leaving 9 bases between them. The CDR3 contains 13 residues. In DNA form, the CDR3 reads TGTGCCAGCTCCCCGACAGCCTCCTACGAGCAGTACTTC. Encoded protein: CASSPTASYEQYF.

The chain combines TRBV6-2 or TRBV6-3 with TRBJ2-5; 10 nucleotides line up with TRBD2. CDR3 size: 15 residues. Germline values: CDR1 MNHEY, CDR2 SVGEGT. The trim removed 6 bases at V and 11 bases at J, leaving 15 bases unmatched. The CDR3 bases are TGTGCCAGCAGGCCCTTAGCGGGGGGAAGCAATGAGCAGTACTTC. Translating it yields CASRPLAGGSNEQYF.

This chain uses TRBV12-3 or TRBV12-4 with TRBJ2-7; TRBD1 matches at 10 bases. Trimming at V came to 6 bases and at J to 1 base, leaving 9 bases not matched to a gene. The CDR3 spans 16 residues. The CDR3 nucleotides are TGTGCCAGCAGAGCCGGACAGGGGGGTCGTTCCTACGAGCAGTACTTC. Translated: CASRAGQGGRSYEQYF.

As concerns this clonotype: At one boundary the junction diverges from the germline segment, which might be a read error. The CDR3 region is CVSSPLAGQDLHFYEQYF. For the CDR3, the DNA is TGTGTCAGCAGCCCGTTAGCGGGTCAGGATCTCCATTTCTACGAGCAGTACTTC. The J gene is TRBJ2-5, the V gene TRBV7-9; 7 bases map to TRBD2. The end of the DNA is better explained by TRBJ2-7, so the J call may be wrong. This CDR3 contains 18 residues. Germline-derived CDR1 and CDR2 are SEHNR and FQNEAQ (reference sequence).

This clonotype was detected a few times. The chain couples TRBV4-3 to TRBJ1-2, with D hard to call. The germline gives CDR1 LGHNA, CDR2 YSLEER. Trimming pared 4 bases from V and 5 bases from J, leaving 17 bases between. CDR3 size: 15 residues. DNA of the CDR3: TGCGCCAGCAGCCCAACCGGAGGGTTCTCGTATGGCTACACCTTC. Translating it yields CASSPTGGFSYGYTF.

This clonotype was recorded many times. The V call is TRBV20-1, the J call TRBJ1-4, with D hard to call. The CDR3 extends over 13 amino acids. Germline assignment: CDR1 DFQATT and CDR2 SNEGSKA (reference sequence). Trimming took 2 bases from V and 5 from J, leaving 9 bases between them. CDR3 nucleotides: TGCAGTGCTAGACTGGAGAACAATGAAAAACTGTTTTTT. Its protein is CSARLENNEKLFF.

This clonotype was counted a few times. This CDR3 is CASSQDLGTGGKQYF. The CDR3 DNA follows: TGTGCCAGCAGCCAAGATCTTGGGACAGGGGGTAAGCAGTACTTC. The rearrangement uses TRBV3-1 and TRBJ2-4, with 11 bases matching TRBD1. This CDR3 has 15 amino acids. The germline CDR1 and CDR2 sequences are LGHDT and YNNKEL (reference sequence). Trimming removed 0 bases from V and 13 bases from J; junction bases left unmatched: 8.

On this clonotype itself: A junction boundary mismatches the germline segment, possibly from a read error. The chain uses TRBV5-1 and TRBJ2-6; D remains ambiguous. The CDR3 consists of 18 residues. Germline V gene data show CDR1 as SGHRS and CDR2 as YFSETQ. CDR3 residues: CASKFENSAFSGTNVLTF. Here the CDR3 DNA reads TGCGCCAGCAAGTTTGAGAACAGTGCCTTCTCTGGGACCAACGTCCTGACTTTC.

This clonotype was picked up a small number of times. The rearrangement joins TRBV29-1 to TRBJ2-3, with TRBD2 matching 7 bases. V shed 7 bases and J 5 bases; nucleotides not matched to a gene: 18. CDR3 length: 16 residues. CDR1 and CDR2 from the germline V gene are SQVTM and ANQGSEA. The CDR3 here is CSAEPSSGGSGDTQYF. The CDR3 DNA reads TGCAGCGCAGAACCCTCCTCGGGGGGAAGTGGAGATACGCAGTATTTT.